This T cell receptor beta chain was captured by sequencing in a study of response to subunit inactivated influenza vaccine. Points from the study as a whole: The authors put forward the suggestion that each seasonal influenza vaccination may bring in only a limited number of new T cells.

TCRdb redid the calling of the RT-PCR reads with MiXCR, one entry per CDR3 protein. This sample has more than 450,000 distinct CDR3 sequences, with around 8% found just once. Details on this clonotype: As yet, its antigen is unknown.

The length of the CDR3 is 15 residues. Trimming pared 2 bases from V and 7 bases from J, leaving 15 bases between. In germline, CDR1 is SGHTA, CDR2 FQGNSA. The material sequenced was PBMCs from blood, taken less than 30 months after vaccination. This chain joins TRBV7-2 and TRBJ2-1; tentatively, D is TRBD2 (5 bases). This clonotype was sampled from a man aged 50 to 69 who received an inactivated influenza vaccine. Written as DNA, the CDR3 is TGTGCCAGCAGCTTACCTGGGGAGAGAGCAAATGAGCAGTTCTTC. It specifies CASSLPGERANEQFF.